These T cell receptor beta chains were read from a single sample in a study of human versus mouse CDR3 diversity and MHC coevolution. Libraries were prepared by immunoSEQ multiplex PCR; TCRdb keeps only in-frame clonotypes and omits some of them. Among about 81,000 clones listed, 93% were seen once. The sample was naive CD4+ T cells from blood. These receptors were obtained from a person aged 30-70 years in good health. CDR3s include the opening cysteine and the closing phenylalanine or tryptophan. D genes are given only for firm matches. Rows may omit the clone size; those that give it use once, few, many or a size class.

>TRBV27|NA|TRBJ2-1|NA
TGTGCCAGCAGTCCCCAGGGGAATCACAATGAGCAGTTCTTC
CASSPQGNHNEQFF
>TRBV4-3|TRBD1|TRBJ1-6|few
TGCGCCAGCAGCCAAGCCTCCGGGACAGAGAATTCACCCCTCCACTTT
CASSQASGTENSPLHF
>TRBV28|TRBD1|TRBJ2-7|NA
TGTGCCAGCAGTTCTTGGACAGGCCGGGGCTACGAGCAGTACTTC
CASSSWTGRGYEQYF
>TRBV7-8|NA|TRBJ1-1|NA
TGTGCCAGCAGTGTGGGCCGGAACACTGAAGCTTTCTTT
CASSVGRNTEAFF
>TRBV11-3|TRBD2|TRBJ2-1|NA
TGTGCCAGCAGCTTAGTGCGGGAGGGGGTGCAGTTCTTC
CASSLVREGVQFF
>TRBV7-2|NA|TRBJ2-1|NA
TGTGCCAGCAGCTTAGTCAGGGGGGTCTACAATGAGCAGTTCTTC
CASSLVRGVYNEQFF
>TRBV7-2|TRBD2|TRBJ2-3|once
TGTGCCAGCAGCTTAGAGGCTAGCGGGAGGATCGCAGATACGCAGTATTTT
CASSLEASGRIADTQYF
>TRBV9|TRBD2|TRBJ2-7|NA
TGTGCCAGCAGCGCACAGGGACCGGGACTAGCGAAGCAGTACTTC
CASSAQGPGLAKQYF
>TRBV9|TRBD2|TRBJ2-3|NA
TGTGCCAGCAGCGTGGCGGGGGGGATCACAGATACGCAGTATTTT
CASSVAGGITDTQYF
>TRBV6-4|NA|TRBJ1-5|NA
TGTGCCAGCAGTGAGTACCTTTCGGGGCAGCCCCAGCATTTT
CASSEYLSGQPQHF
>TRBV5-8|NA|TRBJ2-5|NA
TGTGCCAGCAACCTACAAGAGACCCAGTACTTC
CASNLQETQYF
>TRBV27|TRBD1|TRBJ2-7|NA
TGTGCCAGCAGTACCACCGGGACAGGGGTGCCGTCAATTAACGAGCAGTACTTC
CASSTTGTGVPSINEQYF
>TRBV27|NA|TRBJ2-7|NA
TGTGCCAGCAGTCCCCCGAGAGGAGCAGGGGCCTACGAGCAGTACTTC
CASSPPRGAGAYEQYF
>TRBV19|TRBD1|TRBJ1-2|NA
TGTGCCAGTGATTCGGGACAGGGGGCCGGAGGCTACACCTTC
CASDSGQGAGGYTF
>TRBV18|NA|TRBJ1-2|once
TGTGCCAGCTCACCGGAGTCTGGAAACTATGGCTACACCTTC
CASSPESGNYGYTF
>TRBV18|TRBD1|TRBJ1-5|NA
TGTGCCAGCTCACCGCTCCAGGGGGCCTATAGCAATCAGCCCCAGCATTTT
CASSPLQGAYSNQPQHF
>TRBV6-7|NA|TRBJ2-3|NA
TGTGCCAGCAGTTATGAGTCACGCGCGGATACGCAGTATTTT
CASSYESRADTQYF
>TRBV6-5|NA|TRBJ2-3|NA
TGTGCCAGCACCCCGGGACTTAGCACAGATACGCAGTATTTT
CASTPGLSTDTQYF